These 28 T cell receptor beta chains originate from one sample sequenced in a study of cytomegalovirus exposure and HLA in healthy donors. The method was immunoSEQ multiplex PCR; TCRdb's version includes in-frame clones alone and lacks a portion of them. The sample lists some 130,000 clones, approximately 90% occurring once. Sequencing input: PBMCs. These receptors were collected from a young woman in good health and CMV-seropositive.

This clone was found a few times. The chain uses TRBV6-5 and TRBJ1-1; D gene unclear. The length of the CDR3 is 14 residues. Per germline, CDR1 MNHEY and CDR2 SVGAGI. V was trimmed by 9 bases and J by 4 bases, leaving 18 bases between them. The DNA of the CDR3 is TGTGCCAGTTCACCGGCCCAACGAGGCACTGAAGCTTTCTTT. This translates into CASSPAQRGTEAFF.

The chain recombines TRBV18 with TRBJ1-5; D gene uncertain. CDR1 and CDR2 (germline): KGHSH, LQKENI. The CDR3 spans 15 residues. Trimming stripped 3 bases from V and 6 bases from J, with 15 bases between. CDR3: CASSPRAAEVQPQHF. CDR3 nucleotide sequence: TGTGCCAGCTCACCCCGAGCGGCAGAGGTTCAGCCCCAGCATTTT.

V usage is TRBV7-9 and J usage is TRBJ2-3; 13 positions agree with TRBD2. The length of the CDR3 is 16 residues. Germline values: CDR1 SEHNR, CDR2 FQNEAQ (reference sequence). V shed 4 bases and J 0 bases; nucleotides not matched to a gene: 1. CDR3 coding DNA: TGTGCCAGCAGCTCGACTAGCGGGAGGAGCACAGATACGCAGTATTTT. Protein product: CASSSTSGRSTDTQYF.

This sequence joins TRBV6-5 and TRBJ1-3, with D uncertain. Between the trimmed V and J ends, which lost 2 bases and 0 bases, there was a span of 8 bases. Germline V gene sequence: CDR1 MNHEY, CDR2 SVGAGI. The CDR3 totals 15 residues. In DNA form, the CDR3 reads TGTGCCAGCAGTTACGATAGCGCCTCTGGAAACACCATATATTTT. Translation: CASSYDSASGNTIYF.

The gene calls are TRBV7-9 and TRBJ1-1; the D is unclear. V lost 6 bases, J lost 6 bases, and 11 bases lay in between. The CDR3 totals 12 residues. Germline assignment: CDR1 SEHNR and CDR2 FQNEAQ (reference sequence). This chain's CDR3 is CASSPPTSEAFF. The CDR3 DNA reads TGTGCCAGCAGTCCCCCGACATCTGAAGCTTTCTTT.

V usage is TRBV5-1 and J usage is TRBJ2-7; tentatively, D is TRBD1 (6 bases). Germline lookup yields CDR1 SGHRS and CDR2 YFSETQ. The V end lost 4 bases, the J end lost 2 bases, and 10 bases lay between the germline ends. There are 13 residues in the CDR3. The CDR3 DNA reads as TGCGCCAGCAGCGCCGGACAGCCCTACGAGCAGTACTTC. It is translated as CASSAGQPYEQYF.

CDR3 coding DNA: TGTGCCAGCAGCCTCCAGGGAACCTATGGCTACACCTTC. This codes for CASSLQGTYGYTF. The chain couples TRBV6-7 to TRBJ1-2, with a possible D match to TRBD1 (5 bases). TRBV6-7 is sorted into the ORF group, with uncertain function. Trimming left V 6 bases short and J 4 bases short, with 12 bases between. The CDR3 consists of 13 residues.

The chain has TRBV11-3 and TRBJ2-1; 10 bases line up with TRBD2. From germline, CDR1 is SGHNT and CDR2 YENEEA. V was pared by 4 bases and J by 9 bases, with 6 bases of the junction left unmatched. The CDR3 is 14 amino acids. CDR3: CASSYGTSAGEQFF. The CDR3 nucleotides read TGTGCCAGCAGCTACGGGACTAGCGCGGGTGAGCAGTTCTTC. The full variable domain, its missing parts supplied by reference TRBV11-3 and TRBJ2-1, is EAGVVQSPRYKIIEKKQPVAFWCNPISGHNTLYWYLQNLGQGPELLIRYENEEAVDDSQLPKDRFSAERLKGVDSTLKIQPAELGDSAVYLCASSYGTSAGEQFFGPGTRLTVL.

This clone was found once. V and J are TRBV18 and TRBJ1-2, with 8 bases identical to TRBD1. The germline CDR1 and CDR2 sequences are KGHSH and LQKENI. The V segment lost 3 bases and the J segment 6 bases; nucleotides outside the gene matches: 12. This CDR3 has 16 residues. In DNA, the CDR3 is TGTGCCAGCTCACCCCGGACAGGGCAAGGGTTAGATGGCTACACCTTC. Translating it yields CASSPRTGQGLDGYTF.

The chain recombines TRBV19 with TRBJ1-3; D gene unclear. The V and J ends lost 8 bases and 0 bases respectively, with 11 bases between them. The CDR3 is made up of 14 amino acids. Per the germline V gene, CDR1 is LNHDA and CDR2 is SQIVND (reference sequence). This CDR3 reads CASAFGSSGNTIYF. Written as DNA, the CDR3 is TGTGCCAGTGCATTTGGGAGCTCTGGAAACACCATATATTTT. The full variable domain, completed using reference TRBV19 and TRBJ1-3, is DGGITQSPKYLFRKEGQNVTLSCEQNLNHDAMYWYRQDPGQGLRLIYYSQIVNDFQKGDIAEGYSVSREKKESFPLTVTSAQKNPTAFYLCASAFGSSGNTIYFGEGSWLTVV.

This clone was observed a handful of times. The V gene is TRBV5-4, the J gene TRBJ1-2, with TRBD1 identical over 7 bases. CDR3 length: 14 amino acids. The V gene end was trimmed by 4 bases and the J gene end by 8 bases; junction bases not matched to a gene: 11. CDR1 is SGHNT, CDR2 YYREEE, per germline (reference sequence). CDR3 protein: CASSIPGTAAGYTF. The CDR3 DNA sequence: TGTGCCAGCAGCATACCCGGGACAGCTGCCGGCTACACCTTC.

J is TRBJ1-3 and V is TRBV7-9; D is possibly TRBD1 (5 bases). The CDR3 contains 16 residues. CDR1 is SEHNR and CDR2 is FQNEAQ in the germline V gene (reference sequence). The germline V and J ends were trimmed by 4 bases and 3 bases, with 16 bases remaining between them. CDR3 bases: TGTGCCAGCAGCTCTTCCAGGGTTATGAGTGGAAACACCATATATTTT. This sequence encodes CASSSSRVMSGNTIYF.

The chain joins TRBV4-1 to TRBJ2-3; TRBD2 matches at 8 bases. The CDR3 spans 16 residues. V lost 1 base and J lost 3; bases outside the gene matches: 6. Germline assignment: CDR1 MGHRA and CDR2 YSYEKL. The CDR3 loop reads CASSQVNAGGTDTQYF. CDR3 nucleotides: TGCGCCAGCAGCCAAGTCAATGCGGGAGGAACAGATACGCAGTATTTT.

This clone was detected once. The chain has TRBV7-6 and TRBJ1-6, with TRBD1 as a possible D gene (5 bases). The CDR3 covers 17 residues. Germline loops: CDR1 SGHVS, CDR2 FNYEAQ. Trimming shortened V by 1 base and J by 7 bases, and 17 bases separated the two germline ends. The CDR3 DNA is TGTGCCAGCAGCTTAGGAGGAGGGACGGCCAGGAATTCACCCCTCCACTTT. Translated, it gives CASSLGGGTARNSPLHF. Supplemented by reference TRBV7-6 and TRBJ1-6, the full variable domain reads GAGVSQSPRYKVTKRGQDVALRCDPISGHVSLYWYRQALGQGPEFLTYFNYEAQQDKSGLPNDRFSAERPEGSISTLTIQRTEQRDSAMYRCASSLGGGTARNSPLHFGNGTRLTVT.

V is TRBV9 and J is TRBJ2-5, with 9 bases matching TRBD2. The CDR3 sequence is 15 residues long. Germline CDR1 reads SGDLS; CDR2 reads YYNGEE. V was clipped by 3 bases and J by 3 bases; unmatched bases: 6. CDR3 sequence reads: CASSAFSGREETQYF. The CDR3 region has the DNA TGTGCCAGCAGCGCATTTAGCGGGAGAGAAGAGACCCAGTACTTC.

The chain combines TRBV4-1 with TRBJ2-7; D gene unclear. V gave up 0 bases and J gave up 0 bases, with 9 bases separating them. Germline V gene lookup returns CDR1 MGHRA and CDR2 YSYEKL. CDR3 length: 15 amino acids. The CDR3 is CASSQDHHSSYEQYF. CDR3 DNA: TGCGCCAGCAGCCAAGATCACCACAGCTCCTACGAGCAGTACTTC.

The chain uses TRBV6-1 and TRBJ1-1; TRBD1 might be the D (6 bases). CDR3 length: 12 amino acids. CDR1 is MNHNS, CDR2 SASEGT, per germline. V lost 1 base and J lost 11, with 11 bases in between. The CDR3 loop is CASSEGGGPAFF. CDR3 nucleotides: TGTGCCAGCAGTGAAGGGGGGGGCCCGGCTTTCTTT.

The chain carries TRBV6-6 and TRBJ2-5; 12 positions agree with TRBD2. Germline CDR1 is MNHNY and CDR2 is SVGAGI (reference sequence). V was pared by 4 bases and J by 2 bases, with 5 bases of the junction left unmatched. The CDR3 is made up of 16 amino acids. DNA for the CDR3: TGTGCCAGCAGTTCTACCGGGACTAGCGGGCAAGAGACCCAGTACTTC. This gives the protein CASSSTGTSGQETQYF.

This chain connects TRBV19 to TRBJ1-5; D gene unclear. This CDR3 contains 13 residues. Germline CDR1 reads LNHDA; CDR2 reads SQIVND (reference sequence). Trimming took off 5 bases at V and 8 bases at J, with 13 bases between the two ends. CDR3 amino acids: CASSLTVSEPQHF. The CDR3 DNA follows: TGTGCCAGTAGTCTGACTGTATCTGAGCCCCAGCATTTT.

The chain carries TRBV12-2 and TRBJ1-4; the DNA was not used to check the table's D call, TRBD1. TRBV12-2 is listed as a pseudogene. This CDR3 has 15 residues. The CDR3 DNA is TGTGCAAGTCGCTTTTGGGACAGGGGGGACGAAAAACTGTTTTTT. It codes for CASRFWDRGDEKLFF.

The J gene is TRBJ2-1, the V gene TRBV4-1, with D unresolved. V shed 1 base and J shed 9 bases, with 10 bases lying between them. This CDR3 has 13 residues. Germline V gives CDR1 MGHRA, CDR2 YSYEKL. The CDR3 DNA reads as TGCGCCAGCAGCCAAGGGCTAGGTGGTGAGCAGTTCTTC. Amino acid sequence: CASSQGLGGEQFF.

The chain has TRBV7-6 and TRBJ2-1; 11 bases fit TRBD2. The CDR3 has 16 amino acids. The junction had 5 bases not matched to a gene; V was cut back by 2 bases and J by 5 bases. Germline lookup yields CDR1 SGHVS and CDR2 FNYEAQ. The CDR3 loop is CASSLTVAGGNNEQFF. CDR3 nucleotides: TGTGCCAGCAGCTTAACGGTAGCGGGGGGGAACAATGAGCAGTTCTTC.

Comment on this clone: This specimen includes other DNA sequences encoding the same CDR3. CDR3 residues: CASSINFNEQFF. The CDR3 bases are TGTGCCAGTAGTATCAATTTCAATGAGCAGTTCTTC. This rearrangement joins TRBV19 to TRBJ2-1; no firm D call. Trimming left V 3 bases short and J 6 bases short, with 6 bases between. The CDR3 sequence is 12 residues long. Germline V gives CDR1 LNHDA, CDR2 SQIVND (reference sequence).

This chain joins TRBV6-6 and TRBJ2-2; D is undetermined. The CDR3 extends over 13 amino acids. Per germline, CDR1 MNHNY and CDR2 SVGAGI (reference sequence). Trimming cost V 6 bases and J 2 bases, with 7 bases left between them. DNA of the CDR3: TGTGCCAGCAGCACAGCCAACACCGGGGAGCTGTTTTTT. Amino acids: CASSTANTGELFF.

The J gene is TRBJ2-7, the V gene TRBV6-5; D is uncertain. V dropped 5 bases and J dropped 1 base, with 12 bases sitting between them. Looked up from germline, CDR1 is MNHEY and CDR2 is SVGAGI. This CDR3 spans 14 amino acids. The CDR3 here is CASSQAHRSYEQYF. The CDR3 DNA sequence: TGTGCCAGCAGTCAGGCACACCGGTCCTACGAGCAGTACTTC.

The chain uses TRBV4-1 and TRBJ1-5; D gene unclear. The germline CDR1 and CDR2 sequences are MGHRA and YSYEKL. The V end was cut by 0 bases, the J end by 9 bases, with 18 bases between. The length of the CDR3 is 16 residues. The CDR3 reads CASSQEVDPGYWPQHF. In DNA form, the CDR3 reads TGCGCCAGCAGCCAAGAAGTCGATCCCGGGTATTGGCCCCAGCATTTT.

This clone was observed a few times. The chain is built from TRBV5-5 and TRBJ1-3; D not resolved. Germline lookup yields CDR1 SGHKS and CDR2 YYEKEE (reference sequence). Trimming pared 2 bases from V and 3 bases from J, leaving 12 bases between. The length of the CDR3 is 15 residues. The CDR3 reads CASSLREERGNTIYF. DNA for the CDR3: TGTGCCAGCAGCTTACGGGAAGAACGTGGAAACACCATATATTTT.

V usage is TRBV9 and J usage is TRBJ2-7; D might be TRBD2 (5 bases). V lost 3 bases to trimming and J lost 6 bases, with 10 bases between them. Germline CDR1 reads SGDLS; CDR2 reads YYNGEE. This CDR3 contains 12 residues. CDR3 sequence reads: CASSARGFEQYF. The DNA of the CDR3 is TGTGCCAGCAGCGCTCGGGGTTTCGAGCAGTACTTC.